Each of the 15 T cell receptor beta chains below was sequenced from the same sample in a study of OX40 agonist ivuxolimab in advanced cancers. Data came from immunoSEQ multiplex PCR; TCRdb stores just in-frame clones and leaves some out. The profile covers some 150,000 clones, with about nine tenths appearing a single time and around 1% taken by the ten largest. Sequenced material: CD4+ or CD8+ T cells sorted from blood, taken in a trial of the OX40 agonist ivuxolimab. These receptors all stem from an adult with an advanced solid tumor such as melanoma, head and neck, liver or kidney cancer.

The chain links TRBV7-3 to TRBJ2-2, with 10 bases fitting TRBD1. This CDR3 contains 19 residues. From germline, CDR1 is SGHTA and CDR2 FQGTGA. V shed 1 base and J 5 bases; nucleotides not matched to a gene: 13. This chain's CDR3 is CASSLMARQGAVETGELFF. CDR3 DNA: TGTGCCAGCAGCTTAATGGCCCGACAGGGGGCAGTAGAAACCGGGGAGCTGTTTTTT.

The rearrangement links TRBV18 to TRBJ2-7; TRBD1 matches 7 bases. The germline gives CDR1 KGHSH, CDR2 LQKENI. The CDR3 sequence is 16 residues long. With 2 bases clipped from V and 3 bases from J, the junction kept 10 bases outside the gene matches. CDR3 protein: CASSPFAVQGDYEQYF. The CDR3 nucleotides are TGTGCCAGCTCACCATTCGCAGTGCAGGGGGACTACGAGCAGTACTTC.

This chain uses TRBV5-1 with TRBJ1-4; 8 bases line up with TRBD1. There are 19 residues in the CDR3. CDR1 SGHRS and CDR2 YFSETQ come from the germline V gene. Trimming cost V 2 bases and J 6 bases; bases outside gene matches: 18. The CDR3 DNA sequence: TGCGCCAGCAGCTTTTATCGACCGAAGGGACAGGACTTGGATGAAAAACTGTTTTTT. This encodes CASSFYRPKGQDLDEKLFF.

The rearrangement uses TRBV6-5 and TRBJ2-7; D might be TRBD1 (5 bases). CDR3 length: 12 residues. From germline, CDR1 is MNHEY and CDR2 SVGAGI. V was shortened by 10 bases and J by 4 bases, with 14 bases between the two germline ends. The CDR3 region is CATKDNQYEQYF. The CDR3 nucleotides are TGTGCCACCAAGGACAACCAGTACGAGCAGTACTTC.

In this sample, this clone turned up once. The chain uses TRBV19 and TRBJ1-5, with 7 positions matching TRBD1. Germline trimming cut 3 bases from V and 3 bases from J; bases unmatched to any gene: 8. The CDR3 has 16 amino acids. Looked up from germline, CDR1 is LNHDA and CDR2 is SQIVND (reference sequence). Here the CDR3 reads CASSIHRDSPNQPQHF. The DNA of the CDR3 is TGTGCCAGTAGTATCCATAGGGACAGCCCCAATCAGCCCCAGCATTTT.

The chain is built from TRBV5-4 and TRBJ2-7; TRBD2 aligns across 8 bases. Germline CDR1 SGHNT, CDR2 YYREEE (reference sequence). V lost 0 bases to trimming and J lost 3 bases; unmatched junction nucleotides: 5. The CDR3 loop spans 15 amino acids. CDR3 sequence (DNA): TGTGCCAGCAGCTTGGACGCGGGAGGACTCTACGAGCAGTACTTC. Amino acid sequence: CASSLDAGGLYEQYF.

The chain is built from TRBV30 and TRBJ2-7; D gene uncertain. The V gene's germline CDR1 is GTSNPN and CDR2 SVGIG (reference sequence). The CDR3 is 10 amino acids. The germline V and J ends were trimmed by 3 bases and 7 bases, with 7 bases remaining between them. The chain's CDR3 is CAWSMDEQYF. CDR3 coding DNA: TGTGCCTGGAGCATGGATGAGCAGTACTTC.

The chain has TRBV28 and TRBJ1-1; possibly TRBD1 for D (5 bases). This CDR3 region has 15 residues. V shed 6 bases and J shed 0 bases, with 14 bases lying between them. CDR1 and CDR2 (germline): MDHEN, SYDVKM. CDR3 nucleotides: TGTGCCAGCAGCCACGGGACTGCCATGAACACTGAAGCTTTCTTT. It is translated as CASSHGTAMNTEAFF. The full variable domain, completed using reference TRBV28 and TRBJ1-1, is DVKVTQSSRYLVKRTGEKVFLECVQDMDHENMFWYRQDPGLGLRLIYFSYDVKMKEKGDIPEGYSVSREKKERFSLILESASTNQTSMYLCASSHGTAMNTEAFFGQGTRLTVV.

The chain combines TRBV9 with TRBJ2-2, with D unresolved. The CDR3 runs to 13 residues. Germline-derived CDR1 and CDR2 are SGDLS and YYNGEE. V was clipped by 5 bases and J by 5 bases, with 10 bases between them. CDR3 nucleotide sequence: TGTGCCAGCAGTGCGACCGAGACCGGGGAGCTGTTTTTT. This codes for CASSATETGELFF.

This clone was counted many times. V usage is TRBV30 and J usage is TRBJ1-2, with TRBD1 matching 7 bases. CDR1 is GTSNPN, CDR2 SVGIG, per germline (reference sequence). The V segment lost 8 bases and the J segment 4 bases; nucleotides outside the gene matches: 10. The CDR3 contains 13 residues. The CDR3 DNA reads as TGTGCCGCAAACAGGGGATTACTCTATGGCTACACCTTC. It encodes CAANRGLLYGYTF.

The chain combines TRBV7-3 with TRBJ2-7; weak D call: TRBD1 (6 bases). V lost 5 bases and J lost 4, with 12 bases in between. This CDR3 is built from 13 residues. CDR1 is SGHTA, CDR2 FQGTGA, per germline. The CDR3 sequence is CASSVGTPYEQYF. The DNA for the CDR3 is TGTGCCAGCAGCGTTGGGACACCTTACGAGCAGTACTTC.

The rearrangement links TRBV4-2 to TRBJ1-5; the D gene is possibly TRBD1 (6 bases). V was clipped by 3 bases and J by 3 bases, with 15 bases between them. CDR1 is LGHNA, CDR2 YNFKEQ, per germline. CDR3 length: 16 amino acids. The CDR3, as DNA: TGTGCCAGCAGCCACGAGGGGGGAGACAACAATCAGCCCCAGCATTTT. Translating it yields CASSHEGGDNNQPQHF.

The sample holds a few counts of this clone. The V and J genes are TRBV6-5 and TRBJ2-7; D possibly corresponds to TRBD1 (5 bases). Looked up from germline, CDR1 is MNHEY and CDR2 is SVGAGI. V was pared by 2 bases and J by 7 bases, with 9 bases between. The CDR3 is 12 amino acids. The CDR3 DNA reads TGTGCCAGCAGTTACGGGGCAGGGGAGCAGTACTTC. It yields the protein CASSYGAGEQYF.

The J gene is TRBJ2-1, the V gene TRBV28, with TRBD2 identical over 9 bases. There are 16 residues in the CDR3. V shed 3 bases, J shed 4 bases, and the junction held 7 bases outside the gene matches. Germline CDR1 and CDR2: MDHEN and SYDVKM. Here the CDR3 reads CASSFRGLARYNEQFF. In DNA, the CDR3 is TGTGCCAGCAGTTTCCGAGGACTAGCGAGGTACAATGAGCAGTTCTTC. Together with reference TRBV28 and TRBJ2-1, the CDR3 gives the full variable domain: DVKVTQSSRYLVKRTGEKVFLECVQDMDHENMFWYRQDPGLGLRLIYFSYDVKMKEKGDIPEGYSVSREKKERFSLILESASTNQTSMYLCASSFRGLARYNEQFFGPGTRLTVL.

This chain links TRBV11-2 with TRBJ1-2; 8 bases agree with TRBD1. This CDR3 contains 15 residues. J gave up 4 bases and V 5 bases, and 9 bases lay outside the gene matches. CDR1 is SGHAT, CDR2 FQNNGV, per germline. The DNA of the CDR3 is TGTGCCAGCAGCCTCGGACAGGGCAGTAGCTATGGCTACACCTTC. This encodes CASSLGQGSSYGYTF.